This note documents a single T cell receptor beta chain sequence. These data belong to a study of blood T cell repertoires in COVID-19. Study information: Whether acute or convalescent, the COVID-19 samples came from the United States, Italy and Spain.

The assay was immunoSEQ multiplex PCR, and TCRdb's table has in-frame clones only and misses some. The table includes around 60,000 clones, approximately 80% detected once. The germline gives CDR1 GTSNPN, CDR2 SVGIG (reference sequence). The CDR3 sequence is 14 residues long. The junction had 6 bases not matched to a gene; V was cut back by 0 bases and J by 7 bases. Sequencing was performed on peripheral blood. The V gene is TRBV30, the J gene TRBJ2-7, with 10 positions matching TRBD2. The clonotype originates from a woman in her sixties with acute or convalescent COVID-19. The DNA of the CDR3 is TGTGCCTGGAGTGTTTCTAGCGGGGGCTTAGAGCAGTACTTC. Translating it yields CAWSVSSGGLEQYF. Full variable domain (rest looked up from reference TRBV30 and TRBJ2-7): SQTIHQWPATLVQPVGSPLSLECTVEGTSNPNLYWYRQAAGRGLQLLFYSVGIGQISSEVPQNLSASRPQDRQFILSSKKLLLSDSGFYLCAWSVSSGGLEQYFGPGTRLTVT.